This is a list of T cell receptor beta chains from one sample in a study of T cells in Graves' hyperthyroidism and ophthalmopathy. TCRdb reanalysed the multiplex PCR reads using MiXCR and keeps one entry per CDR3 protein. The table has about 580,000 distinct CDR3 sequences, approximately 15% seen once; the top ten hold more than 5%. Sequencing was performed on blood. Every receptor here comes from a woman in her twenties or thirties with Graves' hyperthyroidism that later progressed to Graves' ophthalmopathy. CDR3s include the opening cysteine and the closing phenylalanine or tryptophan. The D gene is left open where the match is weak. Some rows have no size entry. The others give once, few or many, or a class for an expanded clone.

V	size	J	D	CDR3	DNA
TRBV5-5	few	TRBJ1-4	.	CASSSDRTANEKLFF	TGTGCCAGCAGCTCGGACCGGACAGCCAATGAAAAACTGTTTTTT
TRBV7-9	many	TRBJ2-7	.	CASSVQGRVEQYF	TGTGCCAGCAGCGTACAGGGCAGAGTCGAGCAGTACTTC
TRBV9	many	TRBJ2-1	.	CASSVDASSSYNEQFF	TGTGCCAGCAGCGTAGATGCGTCGAGCTCCTACAATGAGCAGTTCTTC
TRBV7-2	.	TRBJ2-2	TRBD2	CASSLQPGLAIPGELLF	TGTGCCAGCAGCTTACAACCGGGACTAGCGATACCCGGGGAGCTGCTTTTT
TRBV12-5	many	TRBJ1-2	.	CASGLEGSISGYTF	TGTGCTAGTGGTTTGGAGGGGAGTATCTCTGGCTACACCTTC
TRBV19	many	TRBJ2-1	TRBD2	CASSTGPGTSGSNEQFF	TGTGCCAGTAGTACCGGTCCCGGGACTAGCGGGAGCAATGAGCAGTTCTTC
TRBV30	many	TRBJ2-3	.	CAWTTSTDTQYF	TGTGCCTGGACCACTAGCACAGATACGCAGTATTTT
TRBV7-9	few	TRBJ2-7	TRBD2	CASSAKQTSGRTRISYEQYF	TGTGCCAGCAGCGCAAAGCAGACTAGCGGGAGAACGCGGATCTCCTACGAGCAGTACTTC
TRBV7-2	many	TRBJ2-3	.	CASSAPQVRGLASTDTQYF	TGTGCCAGCAGCGCCCCTCAGGTCCGCGGGTTAGCTAGCACAGATACGCAGTATTTT
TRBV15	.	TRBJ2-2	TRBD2	CATSRGLADPPGELFF	TGTGCCACCAGCAGAGGACTAGCGGACCCACCCGGGGAGCTGTTTTTT
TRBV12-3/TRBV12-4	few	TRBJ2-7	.	CASSFQGPTYEQYF	TGTGCCAGCAGTTTCCAGGGCCCAACCTACGAGCAGTACTTC
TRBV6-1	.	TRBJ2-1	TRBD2	CAAEGVSGTGQEQFF	TGTGCCGCTGAGGGGGTTAGCGGGACGGGGCAGGAGCAGTTCTTC
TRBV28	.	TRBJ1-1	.	CASSSTTPVEAFF	TGTGCCAGCAGTTCAACGACACCGGTTGAAGCTTTCTTT
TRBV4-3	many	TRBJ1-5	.	CASSQEIRGQPQHF	TGCGCCAGCAGCCAAGAGATCAGGGGCCAGCCCCAGCATTTT
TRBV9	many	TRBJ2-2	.	CASSVAPNTGELFF	TGTGCCAGCAGCGTAGCCCCGAACACCGGGGAGCTGTTTTTT
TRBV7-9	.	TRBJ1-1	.	CASSAPGWVWAEAFF	TGTGCCAGCAGCGCGCCAGGTTGGGTGTGGGCTGAAGCTTTCTTT
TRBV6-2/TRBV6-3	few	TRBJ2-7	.	CASRMDGPYEQYF	TGTGCCAGCAGAATGGACGGCCCCTACGAGCAGTACTTC
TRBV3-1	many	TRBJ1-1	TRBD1	CASSQGQGQTEAFF	TGTGCCAGCAGCCAAGGACAGGGCCAGACTGAAGCTTTCTTT